One sample yielded the 10 T cell receptor beta chains listed below, sequenced in a study of beta chain features in type 1 diabetes. The study, taken as a whole, reports: Type 1 diabetes patients had moderately but significantly shorter TCRB CDR3s in all four CD4+ subsets.

For these receptors, no antigen is known. The sequenced template was cDNA made from the entire isolated RNA. Sequencing used immunoSEQ multiplex PCR; TCRdb keeps in-frame clones, though not all of them. The table shows more than 550,000 clones, with 11% to 15% occurring only once. The sample comprised naive CD4+ T cells from blood. These receptors were obtained from a young man with type 1 diabetes.

This clone came up a few times. The chain recombines TRBV5-1 with TRBJ2-7; 8 bases agree with TRBD1. This CDR3 is 16 amino acids long. The V segment lost 7 bases and the J segment 1 base; nucleotides outside the gene matches: 13. Germline CDR1 and CDR2: SGHRS and YFSETQ. The CDR3 reads CASDIPQGDGSYEQYF. The CDR3 region has the DNA TGCGCCAGCGATATACCACAGGGGGACGGGTCCTACGAGCAGTACTTC.

A few counts support this clone. The chain combines TRBV6-6 with TRBJ1-5; D ambiguous. CDR3 length: 13 amino acids. V gave up 7 bases and J gave up 3 bases, with 10 bases separating them. The V gene's germline CDR1 is MNHNY and CDR2 SVGAGI (reference sequence). The DNA of the CDR3 is TGTGCCAGCACCTACGGTAACAATCAGCCCCAGCATTTT. This translates into CASTYGNNQPQHF.

The V and J genes are TRBV10-3 and TRBJ2-1, with TRBD2 identical over 7 bases. The trim removed 4 bases at V and 4 bases at J, leaving 7 bases unmatched. Germline assignment: CDR1 ENHRY and CDR2 SYGVKD. CDR3 length equals 15 residues. CDR3 bases: TGTGCCATCAGTGGGGGCCTAGCGGTTTACAATGAGCAGTTCTTC. It is translated as CAISGGLAVYNEQFF.

The chain is built from TRBV7-9 and TRBJ2-3, with D uncertain. Germline lookup yields CDR1 SEHNR and CDR2 FQNEAQ (reference sequence). The CDR3 runs to 16 residues. Trimming took off 8 bases at V and 0 bases at J, with 18 bases between the two ends. The CDR3: CASVGLPFSSTDTQYF. In nucleotides, the CDR3 is TGTGCCAGCGTCGGGTTGCCCTTTTCTAGCACAGATACGCAGTATTTT.

This clone was seen more than once but under ten times. The V call is TRBV29-1, the J call TRBJ2-1; D gene ambiguous. Trimming removed 6 bases from V and 6 bases from J, with 12 bases in between. Germline V lookup: CDR1 SQVTM, CDR2 ANQGSEA. The CDR3 extends over 12 amino acids. The CDR3 DNA reads TGCAGCGTACACACACTCGGCAATGAGCAGTTCTTC. Translation gives CSVHTLGNEQFF.

The rearrangement links TRBV20-1 to TRBJ2-3; no reliable D call. Germline CDR1 and CDR2: DFQATT and SNEGSKA (reference sequence). Trimming took off 7 bases at V and 1 base at J, with 3 bases between the two ends. CDR3 size: 10 residues. The CDR3 coding sequence is TGCAGTGTCGGCACAGATACGCAGTATTTT. Amino acid sequence: CSVGTDTQYF.

V is TRBV20-1 and J is TRBJ2-1; D uncertain. This CDR3 is built from 10 residues. Trimming left V 3 bases short and J 9 bases short, with 6 bases between. Germline V gives CDR1 DFQATT, CDR2 SNEGSKA (reference sequence). DNA of the CDR3: TGCAGTGCTAGGGGCTTTGAGCAGTTCTTC. Amino acid sequence: CSARGFEQFF.

The genes are TRBV29-1 and TRBJ1-6; D is possibly TRBD1 (6 bases). There are 13 residues in the CDR3. Germline CDR1 SQVTM, CDR2 ANQGSEA. With 5 bases removed from V and 10 bases from J, the gap between germline ends came to 15 bases. Here the CDR3 DNA reads TGCAGCGTTCTGGAAGGGAGGGGGTCACCCCTCCACTTT. Translating gives CSVLEGRGSPLHF.

This clone turned up a few times. V usage is TRBV5-1 and J usage is TRBJ1-1, with D hard to call. This CDR3 comprises 12 residues. V dropped 0 bases and J dropped 11 bases, with 11 bases sitting between them. Germline CDR1 is SGHRS and CDR2 is YFSETQ. CDR3 nucleotide sequence: TGCGCCAGCAGCTTGGACCTCTCCGGGGCTTTCTTT. It codes for CASSLDLSGAFF. Complete variable domain (other parts from reference TRBV5-1 and TRBJ1-1): KAGVTQTPRYLIKTRGQQVTLSCSPISGHRSVSWYQQTPGQGLQFLFEYFSETQRNKGNFPGRFSGRQFSNSRSEMNVSTLELGDSALYLCASSLDLSGAFFGQGTRLTVV.

The rearrangement uses TRBV5-6 and TRBJ2-3; no definite D call. V was shortened by 0 bases and J by 4 bases, with 3 bases between the two germline ends. The CDR3 consists of 12 residues. From germline, CDR1 is SGHDT and CDR2 YYEEEE. DNA of the CDR3: TGTGCCAGCAGCTTGGCCTCAGATACGCAGTATTTT. Amino acid sequence: CASSLASDTQYF.